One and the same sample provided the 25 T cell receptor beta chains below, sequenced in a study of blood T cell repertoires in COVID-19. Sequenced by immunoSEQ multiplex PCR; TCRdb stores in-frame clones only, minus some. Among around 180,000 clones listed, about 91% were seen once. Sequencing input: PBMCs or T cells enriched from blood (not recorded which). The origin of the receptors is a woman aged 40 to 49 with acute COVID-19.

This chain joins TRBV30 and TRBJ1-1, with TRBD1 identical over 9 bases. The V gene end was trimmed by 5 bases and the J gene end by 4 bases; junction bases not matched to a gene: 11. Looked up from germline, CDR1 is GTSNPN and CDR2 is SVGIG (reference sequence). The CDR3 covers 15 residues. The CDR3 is CAWHSGGQGLTEAFF. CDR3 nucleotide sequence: TGTGCCTGGCACTCGGGGGGACAGGGCCTCACTGAAGCTTTCTTT.

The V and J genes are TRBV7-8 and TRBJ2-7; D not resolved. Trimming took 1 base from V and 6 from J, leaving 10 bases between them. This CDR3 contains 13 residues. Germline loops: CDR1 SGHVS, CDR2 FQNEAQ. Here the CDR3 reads CASSLGQKREQYF. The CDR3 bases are TGTGCCAGCAGCTTAGGCCAAAAGCGCGAGCAGTACTTC. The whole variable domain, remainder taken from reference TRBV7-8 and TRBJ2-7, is GAGVSQSPRYKVAKRGQDVALRCDPISGHVSLFWYQQALGQGPEFLTYFQNEAQLDKSGLPSDRFFAERPEGSVSTLKIQRTQQEDSAVYLCASSLGQKREQYFGPGTRLTVT.

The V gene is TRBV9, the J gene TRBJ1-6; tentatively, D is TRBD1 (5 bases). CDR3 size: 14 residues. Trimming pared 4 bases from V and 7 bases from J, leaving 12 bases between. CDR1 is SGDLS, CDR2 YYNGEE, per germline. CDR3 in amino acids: CASSLRQLNSPLHF. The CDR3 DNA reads TGTGCCAGCAGCCTGCGACAGCTCAATTCACCCCTCCACTTT.

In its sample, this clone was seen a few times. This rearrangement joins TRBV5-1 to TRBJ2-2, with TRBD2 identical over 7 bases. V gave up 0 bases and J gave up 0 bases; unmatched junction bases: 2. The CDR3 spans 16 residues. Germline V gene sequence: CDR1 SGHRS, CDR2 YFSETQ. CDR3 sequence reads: CASSLERGPNTGELFF. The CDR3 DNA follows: TGCGCCAGCAGCTTGGAGCGGGGCCCGAACACCGGGGAGCTGTTTTTT.

The CDR3 region has the DNA TGTGCCAGCTCACCCGAGGCAGGGTTTAGCTCCTACGAGCAGTACTTC. It is translated as CASSPEAGFSSYEQYF. The rearrangement joins TRBV18 to TRBJ2-7; a possible D gene is TRBD1 (5 bases). This CDR3 has 16 amino acids. The V gene lost 3 bases and the J gene lost 0 bases, with 15 bases spanning the gap. CDR1 and CDR2 (germline): KGHSH, LQKENI.

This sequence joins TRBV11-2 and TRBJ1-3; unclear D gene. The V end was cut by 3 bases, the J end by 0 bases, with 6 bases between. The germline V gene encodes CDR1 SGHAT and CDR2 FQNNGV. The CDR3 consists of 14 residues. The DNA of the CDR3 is TGTGCCAGCAGCTTCCCTTTCTCTGGAAACACCATATATTTT. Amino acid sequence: CASSFPFSGNTIYF.

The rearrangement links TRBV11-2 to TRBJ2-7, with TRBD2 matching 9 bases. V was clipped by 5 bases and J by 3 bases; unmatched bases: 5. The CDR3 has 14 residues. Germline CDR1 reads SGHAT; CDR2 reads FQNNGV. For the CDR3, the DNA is TGTGCCAGCAGCCCGCTGACTAGCGGCTACGAGCAGTACTTC. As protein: CASSPLTSGYEQYF. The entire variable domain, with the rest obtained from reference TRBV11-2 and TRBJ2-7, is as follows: EAGVAQSPRYKIIEKRQSVAFWCNPISGHATLYWYQQILGQGPKLLIQFQNNGVVDDSQLPKDRFSAERLKGVDSTLKIQPAKLEDSAVYLCASSPLTSGYEQYFGPGTRLTVT.

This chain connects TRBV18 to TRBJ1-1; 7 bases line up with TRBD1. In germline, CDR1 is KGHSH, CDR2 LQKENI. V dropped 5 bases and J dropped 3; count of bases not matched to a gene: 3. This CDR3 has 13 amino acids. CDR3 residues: CASSDRADTEAFF. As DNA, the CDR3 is TGTGCCAGCTCAGACAGGGCGGACACTGAAGCTTTCTTT. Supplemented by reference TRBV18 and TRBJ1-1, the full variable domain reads NAGVMQNPRHLVRRRGQEARLRCSPMKGHSHVYWYRQLPEEGLKFMVYLQKENIIDESGMPKERFSAEFPKEGPSILRIQQVVRGDSAAYFCASSDRADTEAFFGQGTRLTVV.

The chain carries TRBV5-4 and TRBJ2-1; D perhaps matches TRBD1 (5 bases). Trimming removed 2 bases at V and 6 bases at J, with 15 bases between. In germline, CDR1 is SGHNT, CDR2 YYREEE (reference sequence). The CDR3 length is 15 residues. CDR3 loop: CASSFQGQLSNEQFF. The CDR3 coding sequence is TGTGCCAGCAGCTTTCAGGGTCAGTTAAGCAATGAGCAGTTCTTC.

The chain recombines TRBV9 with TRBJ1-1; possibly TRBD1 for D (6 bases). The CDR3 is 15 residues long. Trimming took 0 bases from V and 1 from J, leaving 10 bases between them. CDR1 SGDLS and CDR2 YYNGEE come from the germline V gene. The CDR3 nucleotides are TGTGCCAGCAGCGTAGTGGCAGGGGAGAACACTGAAGCTTTCTTT. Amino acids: CASSVVAGENTEAFF.

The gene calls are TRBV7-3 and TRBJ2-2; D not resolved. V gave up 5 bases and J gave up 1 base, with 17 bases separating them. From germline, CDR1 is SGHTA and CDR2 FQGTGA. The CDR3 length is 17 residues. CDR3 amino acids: CASSPRYGRLNTGELFF. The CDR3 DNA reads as TGTGCCAGCAGCCCCCGGTACGGCAGACTGAACACCGGGGAGCTGTTTTTT.

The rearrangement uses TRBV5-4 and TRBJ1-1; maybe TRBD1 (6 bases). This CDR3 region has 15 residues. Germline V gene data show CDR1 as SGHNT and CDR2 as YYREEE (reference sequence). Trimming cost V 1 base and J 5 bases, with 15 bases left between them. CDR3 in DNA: TGTGCCAGCAGCTTGACAGGGAGGGGAAAAACTGAAGCTTTCTTT. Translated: CASSLTGRGKTEAFF.

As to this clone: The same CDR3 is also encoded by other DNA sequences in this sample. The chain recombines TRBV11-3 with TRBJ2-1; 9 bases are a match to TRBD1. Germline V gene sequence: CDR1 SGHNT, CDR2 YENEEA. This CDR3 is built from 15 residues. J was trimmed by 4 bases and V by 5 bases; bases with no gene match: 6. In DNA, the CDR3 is TGTGCCAGCAGCCTCGGACAGGGGTCGTACAATGAGCAGTTCTTC. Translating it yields CASSLGQGSYNEQFF.

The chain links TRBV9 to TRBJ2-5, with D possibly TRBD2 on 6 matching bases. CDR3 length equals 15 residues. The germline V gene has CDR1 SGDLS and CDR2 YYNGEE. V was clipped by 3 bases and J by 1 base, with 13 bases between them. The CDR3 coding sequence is TGTGCCAGCAGCGGAGGATGGGAGGCCCAAGAGACCCAGTACTTC. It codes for CASSGGWEAQETQYF. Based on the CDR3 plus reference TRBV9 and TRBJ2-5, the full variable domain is DSGVTQTPKHLITATGQRVTLRCSPRSGDLSVYWYQQSLDQGLQFLIQYYNGEERAKGNILERFSAQQFPDLHSELNLSSLELGDSALYFCASSGGWEAQETQYFGPGTRLLVL.

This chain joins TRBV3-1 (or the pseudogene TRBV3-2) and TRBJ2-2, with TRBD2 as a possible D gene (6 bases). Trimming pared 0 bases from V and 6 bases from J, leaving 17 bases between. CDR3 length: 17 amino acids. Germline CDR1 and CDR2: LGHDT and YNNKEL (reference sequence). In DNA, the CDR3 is TGTGCCAGCAGCCAAGATCGCGGCGGGGCGCGTGCCGGGGAGCTGTTTTTT. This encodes CASSQDRGGARAGELFF.

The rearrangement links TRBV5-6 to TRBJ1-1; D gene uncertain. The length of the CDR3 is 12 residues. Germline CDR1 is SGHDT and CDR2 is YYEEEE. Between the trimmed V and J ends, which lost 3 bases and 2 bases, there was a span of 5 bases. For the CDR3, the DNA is TGTGCCAGCAGCTCAGGTAACACTGAAGCTTTCTTT. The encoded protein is CASSSGNTEAFF.

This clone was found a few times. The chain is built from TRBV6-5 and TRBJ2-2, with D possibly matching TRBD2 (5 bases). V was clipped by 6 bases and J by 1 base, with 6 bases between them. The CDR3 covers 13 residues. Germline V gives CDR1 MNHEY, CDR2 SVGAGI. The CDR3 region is CASSRGNTGELFF. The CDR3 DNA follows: TGTGCCAGCAGCCGGGGGAACACCGGGGAGCTGTTTTTT.

This CDR3 is CATSDSFRGRGADTQYF. The CDR3 coding sequence is TGTGCCACCAGTGATTCCTTCAGGGGGCGCGGAGCAGATACGCAGTATTTT. J is TRBJ2-3 and V is TRBV24-1; 8 bases are shared with TRBD1. Germline lookup yields CDR1 KGHDR and CDR2 SFDVKD. Trimming removed 2 bases from V and 4 bases from J; junction bases left unmatched: 10. This CDR3 has 17 amino acids.

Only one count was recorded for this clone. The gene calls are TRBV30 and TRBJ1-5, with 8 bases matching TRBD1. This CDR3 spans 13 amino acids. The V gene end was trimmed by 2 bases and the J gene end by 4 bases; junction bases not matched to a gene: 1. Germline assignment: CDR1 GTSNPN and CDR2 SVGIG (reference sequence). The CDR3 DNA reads TGTGCCTGGAGTAGACAGGGGAATCAGCCCCAGCATTTT. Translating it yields CAWSRQGNQPQHF.

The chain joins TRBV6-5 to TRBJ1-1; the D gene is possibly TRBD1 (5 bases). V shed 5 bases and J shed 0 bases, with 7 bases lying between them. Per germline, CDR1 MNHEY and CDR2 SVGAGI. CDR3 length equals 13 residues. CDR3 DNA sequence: TGTGCCAGCAGTACCAGGGTGAACACTGAAGCTTTCTTT. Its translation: CASSTRVNTEAFF.

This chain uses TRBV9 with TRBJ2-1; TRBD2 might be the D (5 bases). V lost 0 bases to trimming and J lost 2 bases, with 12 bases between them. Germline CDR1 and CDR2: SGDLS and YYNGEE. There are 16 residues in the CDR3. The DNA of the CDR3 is TGTGCCAGCAGCGTAGCTACTAGAGGGACCTACAATGAGCAGTTCTTC. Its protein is CASSVATRGTYNEQFF.

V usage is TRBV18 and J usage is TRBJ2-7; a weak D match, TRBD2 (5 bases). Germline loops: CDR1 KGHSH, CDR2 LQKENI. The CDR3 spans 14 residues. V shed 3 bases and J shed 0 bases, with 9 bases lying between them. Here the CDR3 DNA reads TGTGCCAGCTCACCCGGACTTAGCTCCTACGAGCAGTACTTC. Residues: CASSPGLSSYEQYF.

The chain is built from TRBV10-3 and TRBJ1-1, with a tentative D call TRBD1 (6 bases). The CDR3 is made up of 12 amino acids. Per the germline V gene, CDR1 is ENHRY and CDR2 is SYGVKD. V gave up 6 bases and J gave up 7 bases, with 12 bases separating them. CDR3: CAISKGQIEAFF. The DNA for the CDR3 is TGTGCCATCAGCAAAGGACAGATTGAAGCTTTCTTT.

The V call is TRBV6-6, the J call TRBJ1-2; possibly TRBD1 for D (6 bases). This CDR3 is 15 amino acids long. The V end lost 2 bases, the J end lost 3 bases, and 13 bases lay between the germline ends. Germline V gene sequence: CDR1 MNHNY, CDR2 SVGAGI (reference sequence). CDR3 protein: CASSYTGLGDYGYTF. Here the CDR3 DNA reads TGTGCCAGCAGTTACACAGGGCTAGGGGACTATGGCTACACCTTC.

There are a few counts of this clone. CDR3 DNA: TGTGCCAGCAGTTTATTAGCGGGGGTTTACAATGAGCAGTTCTTC. It yields the protein CASSLLAGVYNEQFF. This chain uses TRBV28 with TRBJ2-1; 9 nucleotides match TRBD2. This CDR3 region has 15 residues. Germline values: CDR1 MDHEN, CDR2 SYDVKM. The trim removed 1 base at V and 4 bases at J, leaving 2 bases unmatched.